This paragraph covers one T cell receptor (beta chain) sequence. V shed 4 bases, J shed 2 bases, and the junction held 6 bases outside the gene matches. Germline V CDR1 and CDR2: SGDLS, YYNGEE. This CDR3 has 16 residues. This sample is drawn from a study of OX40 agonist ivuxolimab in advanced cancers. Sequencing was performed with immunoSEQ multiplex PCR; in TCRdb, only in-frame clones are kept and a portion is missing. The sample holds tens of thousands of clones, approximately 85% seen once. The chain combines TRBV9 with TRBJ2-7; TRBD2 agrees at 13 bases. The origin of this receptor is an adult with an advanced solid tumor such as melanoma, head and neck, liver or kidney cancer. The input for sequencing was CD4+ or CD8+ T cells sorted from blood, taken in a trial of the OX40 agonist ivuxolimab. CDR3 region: CASSPSGTSGAYEQYF. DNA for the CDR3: TGTGCCAGCAGCCCCAGCGGGACTAGCGGGGCCTACGAGCAGTACTTC.